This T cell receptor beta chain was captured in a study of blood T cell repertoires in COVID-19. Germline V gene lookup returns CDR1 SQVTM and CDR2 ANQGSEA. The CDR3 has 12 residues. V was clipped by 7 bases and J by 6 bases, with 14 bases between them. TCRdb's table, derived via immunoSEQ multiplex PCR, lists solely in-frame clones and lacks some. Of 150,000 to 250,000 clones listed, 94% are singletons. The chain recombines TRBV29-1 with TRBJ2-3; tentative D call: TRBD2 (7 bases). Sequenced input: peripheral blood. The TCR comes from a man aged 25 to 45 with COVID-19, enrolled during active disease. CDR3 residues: CSGGKGGDTQYF. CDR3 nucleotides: TGCAGCGGTGGGAAGGGGGGGGATACGCAGTATTTT.